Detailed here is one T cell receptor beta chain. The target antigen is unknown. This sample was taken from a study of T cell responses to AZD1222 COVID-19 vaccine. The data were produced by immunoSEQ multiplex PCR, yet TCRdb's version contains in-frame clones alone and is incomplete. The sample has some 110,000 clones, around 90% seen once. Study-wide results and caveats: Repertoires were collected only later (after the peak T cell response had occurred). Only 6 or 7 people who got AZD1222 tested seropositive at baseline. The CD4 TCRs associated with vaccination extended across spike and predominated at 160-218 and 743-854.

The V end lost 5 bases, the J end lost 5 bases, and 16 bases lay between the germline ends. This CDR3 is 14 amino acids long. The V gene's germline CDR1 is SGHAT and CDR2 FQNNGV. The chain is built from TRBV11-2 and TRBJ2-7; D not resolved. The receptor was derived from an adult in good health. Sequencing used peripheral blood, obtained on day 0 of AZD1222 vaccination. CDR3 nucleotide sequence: TGTGCCAGCAGCCCCAGGCTCAGTCTGGACGAGCAGTACTTC. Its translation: CASSPRLSLDEQYF.